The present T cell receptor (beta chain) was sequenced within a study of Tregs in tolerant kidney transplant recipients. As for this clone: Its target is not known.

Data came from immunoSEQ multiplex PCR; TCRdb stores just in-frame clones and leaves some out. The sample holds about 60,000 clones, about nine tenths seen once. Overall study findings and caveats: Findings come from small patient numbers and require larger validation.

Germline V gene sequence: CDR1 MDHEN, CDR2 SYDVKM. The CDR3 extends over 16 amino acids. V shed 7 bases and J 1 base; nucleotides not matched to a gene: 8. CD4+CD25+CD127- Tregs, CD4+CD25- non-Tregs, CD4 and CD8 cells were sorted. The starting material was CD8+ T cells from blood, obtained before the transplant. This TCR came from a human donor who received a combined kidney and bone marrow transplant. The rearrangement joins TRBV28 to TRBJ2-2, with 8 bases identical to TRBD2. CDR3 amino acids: CASTLGLAGNTGELFF. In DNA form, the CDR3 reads TGTGCCAGCACCCTAGGGCTAGCGGGGAACACCGGGGAGCTGTTTTTT.